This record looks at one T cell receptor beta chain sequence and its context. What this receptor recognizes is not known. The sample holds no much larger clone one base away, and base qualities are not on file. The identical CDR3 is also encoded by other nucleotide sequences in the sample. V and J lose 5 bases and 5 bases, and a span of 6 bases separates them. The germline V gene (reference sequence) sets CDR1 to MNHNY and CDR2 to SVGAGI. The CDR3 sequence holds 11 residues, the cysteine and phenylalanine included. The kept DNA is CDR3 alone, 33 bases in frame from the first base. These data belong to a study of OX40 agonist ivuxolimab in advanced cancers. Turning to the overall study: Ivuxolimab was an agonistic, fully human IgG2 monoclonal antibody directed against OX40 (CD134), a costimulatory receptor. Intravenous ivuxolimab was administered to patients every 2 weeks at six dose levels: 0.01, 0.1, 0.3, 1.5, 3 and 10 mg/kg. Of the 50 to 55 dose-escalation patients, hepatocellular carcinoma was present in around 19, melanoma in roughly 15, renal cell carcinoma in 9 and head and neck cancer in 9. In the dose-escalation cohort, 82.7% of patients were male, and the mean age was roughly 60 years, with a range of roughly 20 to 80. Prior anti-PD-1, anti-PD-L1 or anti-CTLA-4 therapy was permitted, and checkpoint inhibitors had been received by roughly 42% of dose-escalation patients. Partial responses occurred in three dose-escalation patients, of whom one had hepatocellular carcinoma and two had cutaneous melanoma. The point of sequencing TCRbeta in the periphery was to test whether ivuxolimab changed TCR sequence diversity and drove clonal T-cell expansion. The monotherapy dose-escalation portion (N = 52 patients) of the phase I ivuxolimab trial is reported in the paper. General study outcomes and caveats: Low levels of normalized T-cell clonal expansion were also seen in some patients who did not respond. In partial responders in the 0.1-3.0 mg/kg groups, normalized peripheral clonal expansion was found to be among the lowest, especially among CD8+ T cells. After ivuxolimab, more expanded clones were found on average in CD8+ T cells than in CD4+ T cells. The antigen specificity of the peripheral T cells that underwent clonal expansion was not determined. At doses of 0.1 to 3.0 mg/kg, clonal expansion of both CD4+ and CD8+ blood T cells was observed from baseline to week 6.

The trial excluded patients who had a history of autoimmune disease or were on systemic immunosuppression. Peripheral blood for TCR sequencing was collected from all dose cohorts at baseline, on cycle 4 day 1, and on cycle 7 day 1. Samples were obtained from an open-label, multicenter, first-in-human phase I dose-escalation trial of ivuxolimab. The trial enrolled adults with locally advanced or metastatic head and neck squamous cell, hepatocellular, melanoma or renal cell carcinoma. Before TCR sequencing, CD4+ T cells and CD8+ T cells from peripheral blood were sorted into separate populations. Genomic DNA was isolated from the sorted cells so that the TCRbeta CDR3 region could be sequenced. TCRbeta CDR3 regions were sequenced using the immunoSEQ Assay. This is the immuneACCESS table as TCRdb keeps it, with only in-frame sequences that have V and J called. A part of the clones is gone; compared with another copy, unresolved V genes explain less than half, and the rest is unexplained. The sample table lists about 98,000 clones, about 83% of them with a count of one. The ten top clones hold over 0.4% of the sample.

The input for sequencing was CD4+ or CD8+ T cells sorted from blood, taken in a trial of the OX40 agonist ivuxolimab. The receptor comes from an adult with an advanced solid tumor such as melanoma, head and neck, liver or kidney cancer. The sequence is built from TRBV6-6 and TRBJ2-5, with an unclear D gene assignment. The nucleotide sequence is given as TGTGCCAGCAGTCAACGCGAGACCCAGTACTTC. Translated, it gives CASSQRETQYF.